The present T cell receptor (beta chain) was sequenced within a study of CD4 and CD8 cells across lung adenocarcinoma regions. This clonotype is a singleton in its sample. TCRdb re-called the PCR reads through MiXCR, storing one row per CDR3 protein. The sample yields more than 11,000 distinct CDR3 sequences, 35% to 55% seen once. Material: CD4+ T cells from the center of a lung tumor. The sequence came from a male donor with lung adenocarcinoma. The CD4 and CD8 labels of this study may be unreliable.

The CDR3 DNA reads as TGTGCCGCCACCAGGGACAGCGACTTCTACGAGCAGTTCTTC. Translating gives CAATRDSDFYEQFF. This chain connects TRBV10-3 to TRBJ2-4; 7 positions match TRBD1. The J call is doubtful: the DNA matches TRBJ2-1 better. The CDR3 is 14 residues long. Germline V gene sequence: CDR1 ENHRY, CDR2 SYGVKD.